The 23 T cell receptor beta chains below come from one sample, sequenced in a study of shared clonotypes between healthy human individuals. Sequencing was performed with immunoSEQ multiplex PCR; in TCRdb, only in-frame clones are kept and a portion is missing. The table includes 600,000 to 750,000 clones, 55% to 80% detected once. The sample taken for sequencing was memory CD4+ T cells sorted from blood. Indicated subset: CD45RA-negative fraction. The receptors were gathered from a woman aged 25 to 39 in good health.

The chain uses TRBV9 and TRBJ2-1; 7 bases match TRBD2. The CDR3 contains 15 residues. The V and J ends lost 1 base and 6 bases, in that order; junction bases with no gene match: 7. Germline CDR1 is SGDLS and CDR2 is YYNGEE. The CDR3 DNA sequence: TGTGCCAGCAGCGTAACCGGGACTAATCTCAATGAGCAGTTCTTC. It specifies CASSVTGTNLNEQFF.

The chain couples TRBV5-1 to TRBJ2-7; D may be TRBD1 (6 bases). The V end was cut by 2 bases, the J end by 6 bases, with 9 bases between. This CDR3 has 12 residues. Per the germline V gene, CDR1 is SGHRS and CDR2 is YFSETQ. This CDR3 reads CASSLQGSEQYF. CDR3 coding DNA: TGCGCCAGCAGCTTACAGGGTTCCGAGCAGTACTTC.

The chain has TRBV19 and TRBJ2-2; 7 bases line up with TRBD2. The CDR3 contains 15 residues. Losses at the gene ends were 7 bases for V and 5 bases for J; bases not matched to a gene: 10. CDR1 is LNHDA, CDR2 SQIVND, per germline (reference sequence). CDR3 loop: CASKGGQGKTGELFF. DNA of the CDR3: TGTGCCAGTAAGGGAGGGCAGGGAAAAACCGGGGAGCTGTTTTTT. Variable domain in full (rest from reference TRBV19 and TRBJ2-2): DGGITQSPKYLFRKEGQNVTLSCEQNLNHDAMYWYRQDPGQGLRLIYYSQIVNDFQKGDIAEGYSVSREKKESFPLTVTSAQKNPTAFYLCASKGGQGKTGELFFGEGSRLTVL.

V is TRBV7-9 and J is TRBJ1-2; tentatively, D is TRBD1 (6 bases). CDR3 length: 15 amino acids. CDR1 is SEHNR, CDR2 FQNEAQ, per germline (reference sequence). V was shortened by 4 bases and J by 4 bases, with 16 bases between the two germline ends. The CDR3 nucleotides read TGTGCCAGCAGCTCGTATACAGGGATCTCCTATGGCTACACCTTC. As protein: CASSSYTGISYGYTF.

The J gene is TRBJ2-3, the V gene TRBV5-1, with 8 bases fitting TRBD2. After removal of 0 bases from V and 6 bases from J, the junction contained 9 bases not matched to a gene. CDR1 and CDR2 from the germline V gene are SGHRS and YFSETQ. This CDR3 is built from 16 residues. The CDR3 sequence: CASSLGALSGMDTQYF. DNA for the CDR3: TGCGCCAGCAGCTTGGGAGCCCTTAGCGGGATGGATACGCAGTATTTT.

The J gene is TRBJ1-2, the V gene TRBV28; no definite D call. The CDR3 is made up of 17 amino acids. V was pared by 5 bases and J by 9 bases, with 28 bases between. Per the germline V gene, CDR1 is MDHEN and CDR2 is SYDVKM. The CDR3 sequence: CASSPFDLTRYGYSYTF. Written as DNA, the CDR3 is TGTGCCAGCAGTCCTTTTGATTTGACCCGATATGGGTATAGCTACACCTTC.

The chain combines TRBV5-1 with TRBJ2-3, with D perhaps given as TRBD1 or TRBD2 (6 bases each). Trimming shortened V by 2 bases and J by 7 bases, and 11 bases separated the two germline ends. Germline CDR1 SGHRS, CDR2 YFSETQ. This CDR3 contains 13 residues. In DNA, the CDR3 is TGCGCCAGCAGCTTTCTAGGGGGGAATACGCAGTATTTT. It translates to CASSFLGGNTQYF.

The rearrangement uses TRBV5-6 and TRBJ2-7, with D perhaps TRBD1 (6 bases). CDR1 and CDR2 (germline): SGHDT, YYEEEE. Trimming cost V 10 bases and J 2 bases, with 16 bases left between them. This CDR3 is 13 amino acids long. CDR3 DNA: TGTGCCTGCCCCAGGGGACGCACCTACGAGCAGTACTTC. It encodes CACPRGRTYEQYF.

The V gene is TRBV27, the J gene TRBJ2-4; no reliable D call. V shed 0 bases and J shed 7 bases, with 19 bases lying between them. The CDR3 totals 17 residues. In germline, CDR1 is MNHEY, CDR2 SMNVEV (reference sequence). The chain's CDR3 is CASSLSSKFILRNIQYF. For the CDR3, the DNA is TGTGCCAGCAGTTTATCCTCGAAGTTTATTCTGAGGAACATTCAGTACTTC.

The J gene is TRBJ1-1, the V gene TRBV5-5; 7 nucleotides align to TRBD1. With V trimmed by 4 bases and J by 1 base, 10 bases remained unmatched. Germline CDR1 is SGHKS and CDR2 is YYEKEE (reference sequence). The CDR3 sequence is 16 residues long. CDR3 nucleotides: TGTGCCAGCAGCGACTACACCGGGACAGCGAACACTGAAGCTTTCTTT. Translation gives CASSDYTGTANTEAFF. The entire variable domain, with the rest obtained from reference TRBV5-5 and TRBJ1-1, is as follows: DAGVTQSPTHLIKTRGQQVTLRCSPISGHKSVSWYQQVLGQGPQFIFQYYEKEERGRGNFPDRFSARQFPNYSSELNVNALLLGDSALYLCASSDYTGTANTEAFFGQGTRLTVV.

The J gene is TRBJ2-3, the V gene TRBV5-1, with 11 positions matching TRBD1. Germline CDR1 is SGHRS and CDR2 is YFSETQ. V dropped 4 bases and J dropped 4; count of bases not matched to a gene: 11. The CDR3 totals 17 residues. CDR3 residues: CASSIRTGGRLADTQYF. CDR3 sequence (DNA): TGCGCCAGCAGCATTAGGACAGGGGGCCGATTGGCAGATACGCAGTATTTT.

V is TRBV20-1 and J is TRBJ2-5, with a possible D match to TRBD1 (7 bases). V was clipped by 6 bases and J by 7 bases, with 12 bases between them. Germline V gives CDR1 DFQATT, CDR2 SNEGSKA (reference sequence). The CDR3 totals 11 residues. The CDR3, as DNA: TGCAGTGCACCTCAGGGGGGGACCCAGTACTTC. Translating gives CSAPQGGTQYF.

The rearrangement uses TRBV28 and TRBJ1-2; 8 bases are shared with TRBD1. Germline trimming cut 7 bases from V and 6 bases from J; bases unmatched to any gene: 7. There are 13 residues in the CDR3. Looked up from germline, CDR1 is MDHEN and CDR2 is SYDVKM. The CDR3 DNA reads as TGTGCCAGCAACCCGGGACAGGAGGATGGCTACACCTTC. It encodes CASNPGQEDGYTF.

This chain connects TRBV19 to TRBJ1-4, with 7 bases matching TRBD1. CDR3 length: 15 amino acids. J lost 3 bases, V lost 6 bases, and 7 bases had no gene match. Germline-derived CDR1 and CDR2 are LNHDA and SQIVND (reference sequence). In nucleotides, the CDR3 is TGTGCCAGTAGATCTTCCGGGACAGCTAATGAAAAACTGTTTTTT. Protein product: CASRSSGTANEKLFF. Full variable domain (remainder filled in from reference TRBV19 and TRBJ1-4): DGGITQSPKYLFRKEGQNVTLSCEQNLNHDAMYWYRQDPGQGLRLIYYSQIVNDFQKGDIAEGYSVSREKKESFPLTVTSAQKNPTAFYLCASRSSGTANEKLFFGSGTQLSVL.

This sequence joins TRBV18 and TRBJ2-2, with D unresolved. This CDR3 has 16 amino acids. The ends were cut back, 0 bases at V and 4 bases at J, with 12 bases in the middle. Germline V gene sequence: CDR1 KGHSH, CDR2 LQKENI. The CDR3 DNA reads TGTGCCAGCTCACCACCGTTGGGGATAACCACCGGGGAGCTGTTTTTT. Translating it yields CASSPPLGITTGELFF.

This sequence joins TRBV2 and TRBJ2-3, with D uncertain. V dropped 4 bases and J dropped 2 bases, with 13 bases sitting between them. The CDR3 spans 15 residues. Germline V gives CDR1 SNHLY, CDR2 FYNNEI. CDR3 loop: CASSAWGSPTDTQYF. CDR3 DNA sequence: TGTGCCAGCAGTGCCTGGGGTTCCCCCACAGATACGCAGTATTTT.

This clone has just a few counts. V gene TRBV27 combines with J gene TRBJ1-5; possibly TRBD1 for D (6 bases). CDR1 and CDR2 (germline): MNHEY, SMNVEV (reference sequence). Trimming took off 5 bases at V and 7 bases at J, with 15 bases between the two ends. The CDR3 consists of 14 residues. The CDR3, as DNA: TGTGCCAGCAGTCACCCGGGACAAGGACAGCCCCAGCATTTT. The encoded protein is CASSHPGQGQPQHF.

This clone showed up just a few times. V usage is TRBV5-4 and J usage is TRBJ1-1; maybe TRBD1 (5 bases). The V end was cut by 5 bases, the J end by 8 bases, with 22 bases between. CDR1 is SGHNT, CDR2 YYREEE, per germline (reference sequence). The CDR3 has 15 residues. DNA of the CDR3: TGTGCCAGCAGGTTAAATGTAGGACAAACACAGGAAGCTTTCTTT. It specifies CASRLNVGQTQEAFF.

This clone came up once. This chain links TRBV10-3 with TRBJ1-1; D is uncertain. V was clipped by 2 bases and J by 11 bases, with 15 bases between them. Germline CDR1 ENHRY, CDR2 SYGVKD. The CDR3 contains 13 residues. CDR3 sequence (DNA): TGTGCCATCAGTGAGCCCCAGAGGGAGTCGGCTTTCTTT. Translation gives CAISEPQRESAFF.

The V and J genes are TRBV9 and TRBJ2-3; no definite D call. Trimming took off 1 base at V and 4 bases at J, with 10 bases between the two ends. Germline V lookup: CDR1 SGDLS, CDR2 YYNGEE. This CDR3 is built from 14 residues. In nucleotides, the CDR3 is TGTGCCAGCAGCGTATATAGTACCCCAGATACGCAGTATTTT. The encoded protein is CASSVYSTPDTQYF.

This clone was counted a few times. CDR3 nucleotide sequence: TGTGCCAGCAGCTCGGGGGGGTCGAATGAAAAACTGTTTTTT. Translated, it gives CASSSGGSNEKLFF. V is TRBV5-4 and J is TRBJ1-4; D may be TRBD1 (5 bases). Germline CDR1 SGHNT, CDR2 YYREEE (reference sequence). V shed 3 bases and J shed 5 bases, with 11 bases lying between them. This CDR3 spans 14 amino acids.

The CDR3 DNA reads TGTGCCGGGGGGACAGACTCCTACGAGCAGTACTTC. Its protein is CAGGTDSYEQYF. This chain joins TRBV2 and TRBJ2-7; D may be TRBD1 (7 bases). Trimming stripped 11 bases from V and 0 bases from J, with 11 bases between. Germline CDR1 is SNHLY and CDR2 is FYNNEI. The length of the CDR3 is 12 residues.

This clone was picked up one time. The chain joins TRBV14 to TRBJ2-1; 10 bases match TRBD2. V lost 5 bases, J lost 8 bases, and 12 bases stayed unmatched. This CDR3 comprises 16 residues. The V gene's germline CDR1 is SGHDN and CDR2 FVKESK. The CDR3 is CASSAWVLAGAHEQFF. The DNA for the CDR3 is TGTGCCAGCAGCGCTTGGGTGCTAGCGGGAGCCCATGAGCAGTTCTTC.